The 22 T cell receptor beta chains listed next were all sequenced from one sample in a study of cytomegalovirus exposure and HLA in healthy donors. PCR used 60 Vbeta primers and 13 Jbeta primers. Produced via immunoSEQ multiplex PCR; TCRdb's table is partial and in-frame only. Of some 200,000 clones listed, more than 75% are singletons. Sequencing was performed on PBMCs. The origin of the receptors is a woman between 50 and 59 years old in good health and CMV-seropositive.

The chain recombines TRBV9 with TRBJ1-1; D possibly corresponds to TRBD1 (5 bases). V was pared by 0 bases and J by 2 bases, with 14 bases between. The CDR3 is 16 residues long. Germline V gene lookup returns CDR1 SGDLS and CDR2 YYNGEE. The DNA of the CDR3 is TGTGCCAGCAGCGTAGTATCTCCAAGGGGAAACACTGAAGCTTTCTTT. Encoded protein: CASSVVSPRGNTEAFF.

V gene TRBV5-6 combines with J gene TRBJ1-2; D is possibly TRBD1 (5 bases). Germline loops: CDR1 SGHDT, CDR2 YYEEEE. V shed 2 bases and J shed 1 base, with 15 bases lying between them. CDR3 length equals 16 residues. CDR3 region: CASSLSTGGGNYGYTF. The CDR3 bases are TGTGCCAGCAGCTTATCAACAGGCGGGGGTAACTATGGCTACACCTTC.

About this clone: An end of the junction differs from the germline gene, which may be a read error. The gene calls are TRBV7-9 and TRBJ1-1; D gene uncertain. This CDR3 comprises 14 residues. Germline-derived CDR1 and CDR2 are SEHNR and FQNEAQ (reference sequence). CDR3 sequence (DNA): TGTTCCAGCAGCTTCGGGTCCGGGAACACTGAAGCTTTCTTT. This codes for CSSSFGSGNTEAFF.

Written as DNA, the CDR3 is TGTGCCAGCAGCCACCAGGGAGAGCAGTACTTC. Its protein product is CASSHQGEQYF. The genes are TRBV6-6 and TRBJ2-7, with D perhaps TRBD1 (5 bases). The germline gives CDR1 MNHNY, CDR2 SVGAGI (reference sequence). The CDR3 is 11 amino acids. With 6 bases removed from V and 7 bases from J, the gap between germline ends came to 10 bases.

J is TRBJ1-4 and V is TRBV9; TRBD1 matches 7 bases. Losses at the gene ends were 0 bases for V and 5 bases for J; bases not matched to a gene: 4. CDR3 length: 15 amino acids. The germline V gene has CDR1 SGDLS and CDR2 YYNGEE. This CDR3 is CASSVGGTANEKLFF. In DNA form, the CDR3 reads TGTGCCAGCAGCGTAGGTGGGACAGCAAATGAAAAACTGTTTTTT.

The V call is TRBV7-9, the J call TRBJ1-4; 12 bases are shared with TRBD1. V lost 5 bases to trimming and J lost 8 bases; unmatched junction nucleotides: 6. This CDR3 has 15 amino acids. Germline V gene data show CDR1 as SEHNR and CDR2 as FQNEAQ (reference sequence). The CDR3 sequence is CASSPGGTGGEKLFF. DNA for the CDR3: TGTGCCAGCAGCCCCGGTGGGACAGGGGGCGAAAAACTGTTTTTT.

This chain joins TRBV5-6 and TRBJ1-2; 9 nucleotides line up with TRBD1. The V and J ends lost 4 bases and 4 bases, in that order; junction bases with no gene match: 11. The germline V gene has CDR1 SGHDT and CDR2 YYEEEE. This CDR3 spans 16 amino acids. The CDR3 sequence: CASSLERRTGAYGYTF. The CDR3 nucleotides read TGTGCCAGCAGCCTAGAAAGACGGACAGGGGCCTATGGCTACACCTTC.

The genes are TRBV19 and TRBJ2-2; D perhaps matches TRBD1 (5 bases). Germline lookup yields CDR1 LNHDA and CDR2 SQIVND (reference sequence). CDR3 size: 17 residues. Trimming pared 3 bases from V and 0 bases from J, leaving 14 bases between. As DNA, the CDR3 is TGTGCCAGTAGTATTATGGGCGACAGAGCGAACACCGGGGAGCTGTTTTTT. It yields the protein CASSIMGDRANTGELFF. Based on the CDR3 plus reference TRBV19 and TRBJ2-2, the full variable domain is DGGITQSPKYLFRKEGQNVTLSCEQNLNHDAMYWYRQDPGQGLRLIYYSQIVNDFQKGDIAEGYSVSREKKESFPLTVTSAQKNPTAFYLCASSIMGDRANTGELFFGEGSRLTVL.

The rearrangement links TRBV2 to TRBJ2-3; 10 bases map to TRBD2. This CDR3 comprises 18 residues. Trimming cost V 3 bases and J 0 bases; bases outside gene matches: 9. In germline, CDR1 is SNHLY, CDR2 FYNNEI. The DNA of the CDR3 is TGTGCCAGCAGTGATAGTAGAGAGCGGGGGGGTAGCACAGATACGCAGTATTTT. Protein product: CASSDSRERGGSTDTQYF.

V usage is TRBV4-3 and J usage is TRBJ2-5, with D maybe TRBD1 (6 bases). V was shortened by 0 bases and J by 2 bases, with 10 bases between the two germline ends. This CDR3 spans 15 amino acids. The germline V gene encodes CDR1 LGHNA and CDR2 YSLEER. This chain's CDR3 is CASSQEGRGQETQYF. The DNA of the CDR3 is TGCGCCAGCAGCCAAGAAGGCAGGGGTCAAGAGACCCAGTACTTC.

The genes are TRBV6-1 and TRBJ2-2; 9 bases align to TRBD2. The junction had 6 bases not matched to a gene; V was cut back by 6 bases and J by 7 bases. This CDR3 region has 14 residues. From germline, CDR1 is MNHNS and CDR2 SASEGT. The CDR3 region has the DNA TGTGCCAGCAGGATGGGACTAGCTGGCGGGGAGCTGTTTTTT. Translated: CASRMGLAGGELFF.

The chain carries TRBV7-2 and TRBJ2-3; 11 nucleotides match TRBD2. This CDR3 region has 16 residues. V shed 0 bases, J shed 3 bases, and the junction held 2 bases outside the gene matches. CDR1 SGHTA and CDR2 FQGNSA come from the germline V gene. CDR3 in amino acids: CASSLAVAGGTDTQYF. As DNA, the CDR3 is TGTGCCAGCAGCTTAGCGGTAGCGGGGGGGACAGATACGCAGTATTTT. Full variable domain (rest looked up from reference TRBV7-2 and TRBJ2-3): GAGVSQSPSNKVTEKGKDVELRCDPISGHTALYWYRQSLGQGLEFLIYFQGNSAPDKSGLPSDRFSAERTGGSVSTLTIQRTQQEDSAVYLCASSLAVAGGTDTQYFGPGTRLTVL.

The chain's CDR3 is CASSVAGRGPSYSGNTIYF. CDR3 nucleotides: TGTGCCAGCAGCGTAGCGGGCAGGGGGCCTTCCTACTCTGGAAACACCATATATTTT. This chain uses TRBV9 with TRBJ1-3; 8 bases line up with TRBD1. Trimming took 0 bases from V and 0 from J; bases not matched to a gene: 11. CDR1 SGDLS and CDR2 YYNGEE come from the germline V gene. The CDR3 runs 19 residues.

The chain carries TRBV11-2 and TRBJ2-2; 8 nucleotides agree with TRBD1. The trim removed 4 bases at V and 6 bases at J, leaving 4 bases unmatched. This CDR3 comprises 14 residues. CDR1 and CDR2 (germline): SGHAT, FQNNGV. CDR3 residues: CASSWTGRAGELFF. The CDR3 DNA reads as TGTGCCAGCAGCTGGACAGGGAGAGCCGGGGAGCTGTTTTTT.

A single count supports this clone. This chain links TRBV6-5 with TRBJ2-5, with D tentatively TRBD2 (6 bases). The germline CDR1 and CDR2 sequences are MNHEY and SVGAGI. This CDR3 is 13 amino acids long. V was trimmed by 7 bases and J by 5 bases, leaving 14 bases between them. The CDR3 reads CASIGRFGETQYF. The CDR3 nucleotides read TGTGCCAGCATTGGGAGGTTTGGGGAGACCCAGTACTTC.

V gene TRBV28 combines with J gene TRBJ1-2; a weak D match, TRBD1 (5 bases). Per germline, CDR1 MDHEN and CDR2 SYDVKM. The CDR3 runs to 14 residues. Trimming left V 3 bases short and J 4 bases short, with 12 bases between. This CDR3 reads CASSLRAGTYGYTF. The DNA for the CDR3 is TGTGCCAGCAGTTTGAGAGCGGGGACCTATGGCTACACCTTC.

The chain is built from TRBV7-2 and TRBJ1-5; D is possibly TRBD1 (6 bases). The CDR3 has 14 amino acids. Germline CDR1 reads SGHTA; CDR2 reads FQGNSA. The ends were cut back, 5 bases at V and 4 bases at J, with 12 bases in the middle. The CDR3 here is CASSLRQVNQPQHF. As DNA, the CDR3 is TGTGCCAGCAGCCTGAGACAGGTTAATCAGCCCCAGCATTTT.

The chain is built from TRBV28 and TRBJ1-3; no firm D call. Germline loops: CDR1 MDHEN, CDR2 SYDVKM. V was pared by 5 bases and J by 3 bases, with 17 bases between. This CDR3 comprises 16 residues. DNA for the CDR3: TGTGCCAGCAGTCTTAGACCGGGTCTTATTGGAAACACCATATATTTT. This gives the protein CASSLRPGLIGNTIYF.

CDR3 DNA sequence: TGTGCCAGCAGTTGGGCTGACAGGAAGCAGTACTTC. Encoded protein: CASSWADRKQYF. The J gene is TRBJ2-7, the V gene TRBV6-1; D is possibly TRBD1 (6 bases). Trimming took off 5 bases at V and 8 bases at J, with 13 bases between the two ends. The CDR3 loop spans 12 amino acids. From germline, CDR1 is MNHNS and CDR2 SASEGT.

The chain joins TRBV6-5 to TRBJ2-3; 7 bases match TRBD2. Germline lookup yields CDR1 MNHEY and CDR2 SVGAGI. V shed 11 bases, J shed 0 bases, and the junction held 11 bases outside the gene matches. The CDR3 loop spans 15 amino acids. The chain's CDR3 is CAVRGLTGSTDTQYF. The DNA of the CDR3 is TGTGCCGTGCGGGGACTAACTGGAAGCACAGATACGCAGTATTTT.

This chain links TRBV7-9 with TRBJ1-4, with 10 bases matching TRBD1. CDR1 SEHNR and CDR2 FQNEAQ come from the germline V gene (reference sequence). The ends lost 3 bases at V and 3 bases at J; junction bases unmatched: 1. The CDR3 is 15 amino acids. CDR3 sequence (DNA): TGTGCCAGCAGCTTTGGACAGGGGGCTAATGAAAAACTGTTTTTT. It encodes CASSFGQGANEKLFF.

This clone has more than one count but fewer than ten. The rearrangement links TRBV7-2 to TRBJ1-1; maybe TRBD1 (6 bases). CDR1 is SGHTA and CDR2 is FQGNSA in the germline V gene. Trimming removed 2 bases at V and 7 bases at J, with 14 bases between. This CDR3 spans 14 amino acids. In nucleotides, the CDR3 is TGTGCCAGCAGCTTAATCAACAGGGTAGGTGAAGCTTTCTTT. Residues: CASSLINRVGEAFF.